Following are 16 T cell receptor beta chains from one sample sequenced in a study of OX40 agonist ivuxolimab in advanced cancers. Assay used: immunoSEQ multiplex PCR; TCRdb lists only in-frame clones, some missing. The sample shows about 70,000 clones, about three quarters of them seen only once. Sequencing was performed on CD4+ or CD8+ T cells sorted from blood, taken in a trial of the OX40 agonist ivuxolimab. The receptors derive from an adult with an advanced solid tumor such as melanoma, head and neck, liver or kidney cancer.

The chain recombines TRBV14 with TRBJ2-1, with TRBD2 matching over 8 bases. V lost 4 bases and J lost 7; bases outside the gene matches: 12. The CDR3 has 16 amino acids. The germline V gene encodes CDR1 SGHDN and CDR2 FVKESK. Written as DNA, the CDR3 is TGTGCCAGCAGCCTCGGAGCGGGAGATCTCTTAAATGAGCAGTTCTTC. Translation: CASSLGAGDLLNEQFF. Together with reference TRBV14 and TRBJ2-1, the CDR3 gives the full variable domain: EAGVTQFPSHSVIEKGQTVTLRCDPISGHDNLYWYRRVMGKEIKFLLHFVKESKQDESGMPNNRFLAERTGGTYSTLKVQPAELEDSGVYFCASSLGAGDLLNEQFFGPGTRLTVL.

The chain combines TRBV5-3 with TRBJ1-1; D unresolved. TRBV5-3 falls under the ORF class, with uncertain function. The CDR3 is made up of 15 amino acids. With 7 bases removed from V and 13 bases from J, the gap between germline ends came to 29 bases. CDR3: CARSWRTATDPCDFF. The CDR3 DNA follows: TGTGCCAGATCATGGAGGACCGCCACCGATCCTTGCGATTTCTTT.

The rearrangement uses TRBV5-4 and TRBJ1-4; tentatively, D is TRBD1 (6 bases). Germline CDR1 and CDR2: SGHNT and YYREEE (reference sequence). This CDR3 is built from 16 residues. The V end lost 1 base, the J end lost 3 bases, and 13 bases lay between the germline ends. The CDR3 DNA is TGTGCCAGCAGCTTGTCGACAGGCCCAGCTAATGAAAAACTGTTTTTT. Its protein product is CASSLSTGPANEKLFF. Full variable domain (missing parts from reference TRBV5-4 and TRBJ1-4): ETGVTQSPTHLIKTRGQQVTLRCSSQSGHNTVSWYQQALGQGPQFIFQYYREEENGRGNFPPRFSGLQFPNYSSELNVNALELDDSALYLCASSLSTGPANEKLFFGSGTQLSVL.

A few counts support this clone. The junction and the germline gene differ at one end; a read error may be behind it. The J gene is TRBJ2-7, the V gene TRBV7-7; 10 nucleotides agree with TRBD1. Germline-derived CDR1 and CDR2 are SSHAT and FNYEAQ (reference sequence). This CDR3 region has 14 residues. CDR3 in amino acids: CASSLAGTGDEQYF. In DNA form, the CDR3 reads TGTGCTAGCAGCTTAGCGGGGACAGGGGACGAGCAGTACTTC. Looking up the rest from reference TRBV7-7 and TRBJ2-7 gives the full variable domain: GAGVSQSPRYKVTKRGQDVTLRCDPISSHATLYWYQQALGQGPEFLTYFNYEAQPDKSGLPSDRFSAERPEGSISTLTIQRTEQRDSAMYRCASSLAGTGDEQYFGPGTRLTVT.

This CDR3 is CASSLVTGGSYEQYF. Here the CDR3 DNA reads TGCGCCAGCAGCTTGGTGACAGGGGGCTCCTACGAGCAGTACTTC. V is TRBV5-1 and J is TRBJ2-7, with 9 bases matching TRBD1. Per the germline V gene, CDR1 is SGHRS and CDR2 is YFSETQ. V lost 0 bases and J lost 0; bases outside the gene matches: 1. There are 15 residues in the CDR3.

The chain recombines TRBV7-8 with TRBJ2-3; no clear D gene. The CDR3 has 14 amino acids. From germline, CDR1 is SGHVS and CDR2 FQNEAQ. The V end lost 3 bases, the J end lost 6 bases, and 13 bases lay between the germline ends. CDR3 amino acids: CASSLVFEADTQYF. The CDR3 nucleotides read TGTGCCAGCAGCTTGGTTTTTGAGGCCGATACGCAGTATTTT.

The chain employs TRBV5-6 and TRBJ1-6; D ambiguous. The V end was cut by 9 bases, the J end by 9 bases, with 19 bases between. The germline V gene has CDR1 SGHDT and CDR2 YYEEEE. CDR3 length: 14 amino acids. The CDR3 loop is CATTKRETGSPLHF. Written as DNA, the CDR3 is TGTGCCACCACAAAGAGGGAAACGGGTTCACCCCTCCACTTT.

The J gene is TRBJ1-4, the V gene TRBV19; D remains unclear. V gave up 6 bases and J gave up 5 bases, with 16 bases separating them. The germline CDR1 and CDR2 sequences are LNHDA and SQIVND (reference sequence). The length of the CDR3 is 15 residues. The CDR3 DNA is TGTGCCAGTAGAGGGTTGACGGCATCAAATGAAAAACTGTTTTTT. It specifies CASRGLTASNEKLFF.

The chain employs TRBV18 and TRBJ1-3, with no clear D. The CDR3 contains 16 residues. V lost 4 bases and J 1 base, leaving 14 bases between the germline ends. In germline, CDR1 is KGHSH, CDR2 LQKENI. Here the CDR3 reads CASSLSARMSGNTIYF. CDR3 bases: TGTGCCAGCTCACTTTCGGCACGTATGTCTGGAAACACCATATATTTT.

This sequence joins TRBV7-2 and TRBJ1-2, with 7 bases aligning to TRBD1. After removal of 3 bases from V and 9 bases from J, the junction contained 13 bases not matched to a gene. The CDR3 sequence is 15 residues long. The germline CDR1 and CDR2 sequences are SGHTA and FQGNSA. The chain's CDR3 is CASSFRAGGEESYTF. For the CDR3, the DNA is TGTGCCAGCAGCTTTCGTGCAGGGGGGGAGGAAAGCTACACCTTC.

The chain couples TRBV7-2 to TRBJ1-2; D is undetermined. This CDR3 is built from 14 residues. Between the trimmed V and J ends, which lost 5 bases and 2 bases, there was a span of 12 bases. Germline CDR1 and CDR2: SGHTA and FQGNSA. The DNA of the CDR3 is TGTGCCAGCAGCCTCCCGACGGTGAACTATGGCTACACCTTC. This translates into CASSLPTVNYGYTF.

This clone has more than one count but fewer than ten. V is TRBV7-9 and J is TRBJ2-2; maybe TRBD1 (6 bases). CDR3 length equals 15 residues. The germline V and J ends were trimmed by 4 bases and 1 base, with 10 bases remaining between them. The germline V gene has CDR1 SEHNR and CDR2 FQNEAQ (reference sequence). CDR3 in DNA: TGTGCCAGCAGCTACGACAGGTTGAACACCGGGGAGCTGTTTTTT. Translation gives CASSYDRLNTGELFF.

In its sample, this clone was seen a few times. The chain links TRBV29-1 to TRBJ1-1; weak D call: TRBD1 (6 bases). V was clipped by 6 bases and J by 3 bases, with 17 bases between them. The CDR3 contains 14 residues. Germline values: CDR1 SQVTM, CDR2 ANQGSEA. CDR3 nucleotide sequence: TGCAGCGTCGATTCGGGGCAGGGGTACACTGAAGCTTTCTTT. Its protein product is CSVDSGQGYTEAFF.

The CDR3 loop reads CASSHGGLNTEAFF. CDR3 nucleotides: TGTGCCAGCAGCCACGGGGGGTTGAACACTGAAGCTTTCTTT. V and J are TRBV5-4 and TRBJ1-1, with D perhaps TRBD1 (5 bases). The germline V gene has CDR1 SGHNT and CDR2 YYREEE (reference sequence). V dropped 4 bases and J dropped 0 bases, with 10 bases sitting between them. The CDR3 totals 14 residues.

The V and J genes are TRBV7-2 and TRBJ1-5; no firm D call. This CDR3 comprises 17 residues. The germline V and J ends were trimmed by 4 bases and 4 bases, with 20 bases remaining between them. Germline CDR1 and CDR2: SGHTA and FQGNSA. CDR3 residues: CASSSRLTGLENQPQHF. In nucleotides, the CDR3 is TGTGCCAGCAGCTCTAGATTGACGGGGTTGGAAAATCAGCCCCAGCATTTT.

This chain links TRBV4-3 with TRBJ1-4, with a tentative D call TRBD1 (5 bases). Germline V gene data show CDR1 as LGHNA and CDR2 as YSLEER. The ends were cut back, 3 bases at V and 7 bases at J, with 15 bases in the middle. This CDR3 spans 15 amino acids. The CDR3 DNA follows: TGCGCCAGCAGCCACCGGGGCAGGGTAATTGAAAAACTGTTTTTT. It yields the protein CASSHRGRVIEKLFF.